These 12 T cell receptor beta chains came from one sample sequenced in a study of shared clonotypes between healthy human individuals (dated by TCRdb to 2018 to 2020). Libraries were constructed by the immunoSEQ multiplex PCR assay. TCRdb holds this immuneACCESS table with in-frame rearrangements only. Some clones are missing; in checked studies, unresolved V genes explain under half, and the rest has no known cause. This sample comprises about 2 million clones, just under 95% of them detected only once. The biggest ten clones account for approximately 1.2% of the sample. CD8 naive samples consisted of CD45RO-negative cells that were positively selected for CCR7, yielding a CD45RA+CCR7+ population without TemRA cells. The specimen was naive CD8+ T cells sorted from blood. The cell subset or site label of this sample denotes: CD45RA+CCR7+. These TCRs come from a man between 18 and 35 years old in good health.

With respect to this clone: The sample has other DNA sequences that encode this CDR3 too. This chain connects TRBV5-4 to TRBJ2-7; 10 nucleotides agree with TRBD1. Germline CDR1 reads SGHNT; CDR2 reads YYREEE (reference sequence). V dropped 4 bases and J dropped 3; count of bases not matched to a gene: 4. CDR3 length: 14 amino acids. The CDR3 DNA reads TGTGCCAGCAGCCCGGGGACAGGGGTCTACGAGCAGTACTTC. The encoded protein is CASSPGTGVYEQYF.

This chain joins TRBV5-1 and TRBJ1-1; 9 nucleotides agree with TRBD1. Per germline, CDR1 SGHRS and CDR2 YFSETQ. This CDR3 is 13 amino acids long. After removal of 2 bases from V and 7 bases from J, the junction contained 3 bases not matched to a gene. CDR3 protein: CASSFGQGNEAFF. CDR3 DNA: TGCGCCAGCAGCTTCGGACAGGGGAATGAAGCTTTCTTT.

The sample holds one count of this clone. This chain links TRBV15 with TRBJ1-4; 9 bases are shared with TRBD1. Germline V gene lookup returns CDR1 LNHNV and CDR2 YYDKDF (reference sequence). The CDR3 is 13 residues long. The V segment lost 8 bases and the J segment 8 bases; nucleotides outside the gene matches: 6. The CDR3 DNA sequence: TGTGCCACCTTGGGACAGGGTAACGAAAAACTGTTTTTT. Translating it yields CATLGQGNEKLFF. Together with reference TRBV15 and TRBJ1-4, the CDR3 gives the full variable domain: DAMVIQNPRYQVTQFGKPVTLSCSQTLNHNVMYWYQQKSSQAPKLLFHYYDKDFNNEADTPDNFQSRRPNTSFCFLDIRSPGLGDTAMYLCATLGQGNEKLFFGSGTQLSVL.

Concerning this clone: The sample contains more than one DNA sequence encoding this CDR3. The genes are TRBV10-3 and TRBJ2-7, with 7 positions matching TRBD2. With V trimmed by 0 bases and J by 3 bases, 2 bases remained unmatched. Germline CDR1 is ENHRY and CDR2 is SYGVKD. This CDR3 contains 14 residues. CDR3 nucleotide sequence: TGTGCCATCAGTGAGTCCGGCGGGAGCTACGAGCAGTACTTC. This sequence encodes CAISESGGSYEQYF.

This sequence joins TRBV5-6 and TRBJ1-6; TRBD1 agrees at 9 bases. This CDR3 is built from 16 residues. V shed 4 bases, J shed 6 bases, and the junction held 8 bases outside the gene matches. Germline V lookup: CDR1 SGHDT, CDR2 YYEEEE. CDR3 coding DNA: TGTGCCAGCAGCGTTCGGACAGGGGAGGGTAATTCACCCCTCCACTTT. This encodes CASSVRTGEGNSPLHF.

This CDR3 reads CACDSVYEQYF. The CDR3 DNA follows: TGTGCCTGTGACAGTGTCTACGAGCAGTACTTC. This chain uses TRBV30 with TRBJ2-7; weak D call: TRBD1 (5 bases). The V end lost 6 bases, the J end lost 3 bases, and 9 bases lay between the germline ends. Germline CDR1 and CDR2: GTSNPN and SVGIG (reference sequence). The CDR3 is 11 residues long.

V and J are TRBV15 and TRBJ2-3; D may be TRBD1 (7 bases). This CDR3 region has 17 residues. Trimming removed 3 bases at V and 0 bases at J, with 16 bases between. Germline V gene data show CDR1 as LNHNV and CDR2 as YYDKDF (reference sequence). CDR3 sequence reads: CATSSTAGTESTDTQYF. DNA of the CDR3: TGTGCCACCAGCAGCACCGCGGGGACAGAGAGCACAGATACGCAGTATTTT.

The chain is built from TRBV27 and TRBJ2-7; TRBD1 matches 10 bases. Germline loops: CDR1 MNHEY, CDR2 SMNVEV (reference sequence). With 1 base clipped from V and 1 base from J, the junction kept 4 bases outside the gene matches. The CDR3 runs 16 residues. The CDR3 is CASSLLRTGGSYEQYF. In nucleotides, the CDR3 is TGTGCCAGCAGTTTATTGAGGACAGGGGGTTCCTACGAGCAGTACTTC.

The chain is built from TRBV28 and TRBJ1-4, with unresolved D. CDR1 MDHEN and CDR2 SYDVKM come from the germline V gene. The V end was cut by 4 bases, the J end by 7 bases, with 7 bases between. This CDR3 region has 12 residues. The CDR3, as DNA: TGTGCCAGCAGTTACGGAATTGAAAAACTGTTTTTT. This codes for CASSYGIEKLFF. Full variable domain (missing parts from reference TRBV28 and TRBJ1-4): DVKVTQSSRYLVKRTGEKVFLECVQDMDHENMFWYRQDPGLGLRLIYFSYDVKMKEKGDIPEGYSVSREKKERFSLILESASTNQTSMYLCASSYGIEKLFFGSGTQLSVL.

V usage is TRBV11-2 and J usage is TRBJ2-7, with D possibly being TRBD2 (5 bases). Trimming stripped 5 bases from V and 6 bases from J, with 8 bases between. The CDR3 runs 11 residues. Looked up from germline, CDR1 is SGHAT and CDR2 is FQNNGV. The CDR3 spells CASSQDSEQYF. The CDR3 coding sequence is TGTGCCAGCAGCCAGGACTCCGAGCAGTACTTC.

In its sample, this clone was seen once. This rearrangement joins TRBV5-6 to TRBJ1-5, with 12 bases aligning to TRBD1. The germline CDR1 and CDR2 sequences are SGHDT and YYEEEE. This CDR3 region has 16 residues. With 3 bases clipped from V and 3 bases from J, the junction kept 4 bases outside the gene matches. The CDR3 reads CASSYGTGGYNQPQHF. The CDR3, as DNA: TGTGCCAGCAGCTACGGGACAGGGGGCTACAATCAGCCCCAGCATTTT.

The chain couples TRBV14 to TRBJ2-7; 7 bases match TRBD2. In germline, CDR1 is SGHDN, CDR2 FVKESK. The CDR3 has 14 amino acids. With 3 bases clipped from V and 4 bases from J, the junction kept 6 bases outside the gene matches. The CDR3 loop is CASSQSGLVYEQYF. CDR3 in DNA: TGTGCCAGCAGCCAGTCCGGACTAGTATACGAGCAGTACTTC.